A single T cell receptor beta chain is shown here with its context. These data originate in a study of shared clonotypes between healthy human individuals. The CDR3 covers 13 residues. J gave up 4 bases and V 6 bases, and 3 bases lay outside the gene matches. Germline CDR1 is WNHNN and CDR2 is SYGVQD (reference sequence). Repertoires were generated with immunoSEQ multiplex PCR, while TCRdb's copy carries only in-frame clones and drops some. The table includes some 2,000,000 clones, 85% to 95% detected once. The clonotype was recovered from a man aged 18 to 29 in good health. Sequenced input: naive CD4+ T cells sorted from blood. Subset noted: CD45RA+ positively selected. J is TRBJ2-1 and V is TRBV10-1; 7 bases agree with TRBD2. CDR3 coding DNA: TGCGCCAGCAGCGCGGGGGTATACAATGAGCAGTTCTTC. Translation gives CASSAGVYNEQFF.